These 2 T cell receptor beta chains were all obtained from the same sample, sequenced in a study of molecular identifiers for immune sequencing clone quantification. MiXCR was run by TCRdb on the PCR reads, yielding one entry per CDR3 protein. The data hold 8,000 to 13,000 distinct CDR3 sequences, with about 18% observed a single time. The material sequenced was naive CD8+ T cells from blood, with Jurkat cell RNA spiked in. Indicated subset: FACS-sorted CD8+CD4-CCR7+CD45RA+ naive T cells. The receptors here all came from a human donor in good health. Some libraries in this study had Jurkat cell RNA spiked in.

In its sample, this clonotype was seen many times. In DNA, the CDR3 is TGTGCCAGCACCCTCTCCCCGGACTCCACGGGGGCCGGGGAGCTGTTTTTT. This sequence encodes CASTLSPDSTGAGELFF. The rearrangement links TRBV7-6 to TRBJ2-2; perhaps TRBD2 as D (6 bases). V gave up 7 bases and J gave up 6 bases, with 24 bases separating them. This CDR3 has 17 amino acids. CDR1 and CDR2 (germline): SGHVS, FNYEAQ.

This clonotype occurred a few times. A read error may be the cause here, since a much bigger clone is one base away. J is TRBJ2-7 and V is TRBV29-1, with 10 bases that match TRBD1. The CDR3 extends over 14 amino acids. V lost 0 bases, J lost 5 bases, and 4 bases stayed unmatched. Germline values: CDR1 SQVTM, CDR2 ANQGSEA. CDR3 residues: CSVEEETGGNEQYF. The DNA of the CDR3 is TGCAGCGTTGAAGAGGAGACAGGGGGCAACGAGCAGTACTTC.